The T cell receptor (beta chain) described here comes from a study of CD8+ T cells in alopecia areata. Findings and caveats of the study: Sharing of TCRs across patients appeared less clear than in mice, possibly for HLA-related reasons.

The V gene lost 1 base and the J gene lost 7 bases, with 11 bases spanning the gap. The germline gives CDR1 KGHSH, CDR2 LQKENI. The CDR3 runs 14 residues. RNA was extracted and reverse transcribed into cDNA as the sequencing template. Data came from immunoSEQ multiplex PCR; TCRdb stores just in-frame clones and leaves some out. The sample holds about 180,000 clones, 50% to 70% seen once. As part of sample collection, lesional scalp punch biopsies and peripheral blood were taken from alopecia areata patients. This clone was seen many times. The antigen is undetermined. This material consisted of CD4+ T cells sorted from blood, taken at week 0. This TCR came from a human donor with alopecia areata. The rearrangement uses TRBV18 and TRBJ2-1; D tentatively fits TRBD1 or TRBD2 (5 bases each). CDR3 protein: CASSPRQGRNEQFF. DNA for the CDR3: TGTGCCAGCTCACCACGTCAGGGACGGAATGAGCAGTTCTTC.